This T cell receptor beta chain was found in a study of OX40 agonist ivuxolimab in advanced cancers. TCRdb's copy holds only in-frame clones and misses some; the assay was immunoSEQ multiplex PCR. This sample has 60,000 or so clones, with about 90% found just once. Anyone with autoimmune disease history or systemic immunosuppression was excluded. Study results and limitations: Individuals who were partial responders at 0.1-3.0 mg/kg had clonal expansion that ranked among the lowest. In general, CD8+ T cells held more expanded clones than CD4+ did, on average. The study observed clonal expansion of CD4+ and CD8+ blood T cells by week 6 at 0.1 to 3.0 mg/kg.

Trimming took off 1 base at V and 9 bases at J, with 13 bases between the two ends. This CDR3 spans 14 amino acids. Germline CDR1 and CDR2: SEHNR and FQNEAQ (reference sequence). As for this clone: Its antigen is not identified.

This chain links TRBV7-9 with TRBJ2-1; a weak D match, TRBD2 (7 bases). Sequencing used CD4+ or CD8+ T cells sorted from blood, obtained in a trial of the OX40 agonist ivuxolimab. The TCR sequence derives from an adult with an advanced solid tumor such as melanoma, head and neck, liver or kidney cancer. CDR3 nucleotide sequence: TGTGCCAGCAGCTTAGATCCGGGGGGCCTTGAGCAGTTCTTC. Amino acids: CASSLDPGGLEQFF.